This entry lists 22 T cell receptor beta chains sequenced from one sample in a study of OX40 agonist ivuxolimab in advanced cancers. The library was generated by the immunoSEQ multiplex PCR assay. The clones in this table, taken by TCRdb from immuneACCESS, are in-frame only. Not every clone is retained; where verified, under half of the shortfall comes from an unresolved V gene, and the cause of the rest is unknown. In all, the sample holds around 140,000 clones, and 75% to 95% of those were seen once. Together, the top ten hold 0.9% to 1.2% of the sample. Sequencing used CD4+ or CD8+ T cells sorted from blood, obtained in a trial of the OX40 agonist ivuxolimab. These receptors came from an adult with an advanced solid tumor such as melanoma, head and neck, liver or kidney cancer.

This clone has only a few counts. This chain joins TRBV7-3 and TRBJ2-1; D is possibly TRBD2 (6 bases). The CDR3 has 13 residues. Trimming shortened V by 5 bases and J by 6 bases, and 11 bases separated the two germline ends. From germline, CDR1 is SGHTA and CDR2 FQGTGA. The CDR3 protein is CASSVLAGNEQFF. The CDR3 DNA reads TGTGCCAGCAGCGTACTAGCCGGCAATGAGCAGTTCTTC.

Comments on this clone: One junction end disagrees with the germline gene, perhaps due to a read error. Other DNA sequences within the sample encode an identical CDR3. J is TRBJ1-5 and V is TRBV19; D is unresolved. CDR1 is LNHDA and CDR2 is SQIVND in the germline V gene (reference sequence). The CDR3 totals 13 residues. CDR3 sequence (DNA): TGTGCTAGTACCCCGACAAAGAATCAGCCCCAGCATTTT. Protein: CASTPTKNQPQHF.

This chain uses TRBV21-1 with TRBJ1-1. TRBV21-1 is annotated as a pseudogene. The CDR3 totals 14 residues. CDR3 loop: CASSTIITNTEAFF. The CDR3 region has the DNA TGTGCCAGCAGCACCATCATTACGAACACTGAAGCTTTCTTT.

The chain combines TRBV11-2 with TRBJ1-2, with D possibly TRBD1 on 6 matching bases. The CDR3 is made up of 11 amino acids. Trimming took 5 bases from V and 13 from J, leaving 14 bases between them. The germline V gene encodes CDR1 SGHAT and CDR2 FQNNGV. The CDR3 loop is CASSEGGLLTF. CDR3 DNA sequence: TGTGCCAGCAGCGAGGGGGGCCTCCTCACCTTC.

The chain combines TRBV6-5 with TRBJ2-7, with D maybe TRBD1 (5 bases). The CDR3 covers 12 residues. Trimming took off 6 bases at V and 7 bases at J, with 13 bases between the two ends. Looked up from germline, CDR1 is MNHEY and CDR2 is SVGAGI. The CDR3 coding sequence is TGTGCCAGCAGACCAAGACCAGGGGAGCAGTACTTC. This sequence encodes CASRPRPGEQYF.

The V and J genes are TRBV5-4 and TRBJ2-1; D remains unclear. The ends were cut back, 0 bases at V and 5 bases at J, with 18 bases in the middle. This CDR3 comprises 17 residues. Per the germline V gene, CDR1 is SGHNT and CDR2 is YYREEE (reference sequence). The CDR3 here is CASSLAFRTGSNNEQFF. The CDR3, as DNA: TGTGCCAGCAGCTTGGCGTTTCGGACCGGTTCGAACAATGAGCAGTTCTTC.

The J gene is TRBJ2-7, the V gene TRBV19; D is undetermined. CDR1 LNHDA and CDR2 SQIVND come from the germline V gene (reference sequence). The CDR3 totals 14 residues. Trimming left V 1 base short and J 1 base short, with 8 bases between. CDR3 region: CASSIVEGSYEQYF. CDR3 DNA: TGTGCCAGTAGTATAGTGGAAGGGTCCTACGAGCAGTACTTC.

This clone was observed once. J is TRBJ2-2 and V is TRBV2; no firm D call. The CDR3 spans 15 residues. Germline V lookup: CDR1 SNHLY, CDR2 FYNNEI. Trimming cost V 8 bases and J 2 bases, with 15 bases left between them. In DNA, the CDR3 is TGTGCCAGCGCCCGGAGTTCGGTTAACACCGGGGAGCTGTTTTTT. This encodes CASARSSVNTGELFF.

The rearrangement uses TRBV10-2 and TRBJ1-1, with 8 bases lining up with TRBD1. The germline V gene encodes CDR1 WSHSY and CDR2 SAAADI. The length of the CDR3 is 13 residues. The V and J ends lost 6 bases and 0 bases, in that order; junction bases with no gene match: 0. CDR3 sequence (DNA): TGCGCCAGCAGGACAGGGGTGAACACTGAAGCTTTCTTT. Protein sequence: CASRTGVNTEAFF.

The rearrangement uses TRBV5-6 and TRBJ2-7; the D is unclear. The V and J ends lost 3 bases and 6 bases respectively, with 7 bases between them. The CDR3 runs 11 residues. CDR1 and CDR2 (germline): SGHDT, YYEEEE. CDR3 nucleotides: TGTGCCAGCAGCTCCCAGACCGAGCAGTACTTC. Residues: CASSSQTEQYF.

This clone showed up just a few times. This chain connects TRBV6-1 to TRBJ2-7; D is unresolved. This CDR3 spans 12 amino acids. Trimming took off 8 bases at V and 1 base at J, with 9 bases between the two ends. Germline lookup yields CDR1 MNHNS and CDR2 SASEGT. The CDR3 nucleotides read TGTGCCAGCTCCTGGGATTCCTACGAGCAGTACTTC. Translating it yields CASSWDSYEQYF.

In this sample, this clone turned up once. The gene calls are TRBV27 and TRBJ2-5, with 10 positions matching TRBD1. The J call may be mistaken, given a closer DNA end match to TRBJ2-7. This CDR3 comprises 14 residues. Germline V gene sequence: CDR1 MNHEY, CDR2 SMNVEV (reference sequence). In nucleotides, the CDR3 is TGTGCCAGCAGACCGACAGGGGGCGTCTACGAGCAGTACTTC. It specifies CASRPTGGVYEQYF.

This chain joins TRBV2 and TRBJ2-7; 9 bases map to TRBD1. After removal of 7 bases from V and 3 bases from J, the junction contained 1 base not matched to a gene. The CDR3 extends over 12 amino acids. Germline V gene sequence: CDR1 SNHLY, CDR2 FYNNEI. This chain's CDR3 is CASKDRGYEQYF. Here the CDR3 DNA reads TGTGCCAGCAAGGACAGGGGCTACGAGCAGTACTTC.

The rearrangement joins TRBV28 to TRBJ1-2; 9 bases are shared with TRBD1. Losses at the gene ends were 8 bases for V and 4 bases for J; bases not matched to a gene: 11. This CDR3 comprises 15 residues. Germline CDR1 reads MDHEN; CDR2 reads SYDVKM. CDR3 in amino acids: CASWDRDQTGYGYTF. The CDR3 DNA sequence: TGTGCCAGCTGGGACAGGGACCAGACGGGCTATGGCTACACCTTC.

The CDR3, as DNA: TGCGCCAGCAGCTCGCGGGACCGATCCTACGAGCAGTACTTC. As protein: CASSSRDRSYEQYF. This chain links TRBV5-1 with TRBJ2-7; weak D call: TRBD2 (6 bases). Germline values: CDR1 SGHRS, CDR2 YFSETQ. The V and J ends lost 3 bases and 1 base respectively, with 11 bases between them. This CDR3 spans 14 amino acids.

This clone came up once. The chain combines TRBV15 with TRBJ2-7, with 11 bases that match TRBD1. Germline CDR1 reads LNHNV; CDR2 reads YYDKDF (reference sequence). Trimming removed 5 bases from V and 2 bases from J; junction bases left unmatched: 5. The CDR3 has 15 amino acids. The CDR3 coding sequence is TGTGCCACCAGCGTTCGGACAGGGGGCGCCTACGAGCAGTACTTC. This codes for CATSVRTGGAYEQYF.

This chain joins TRBV2 and TRBJ2-3; possibly TRBD1 for D (6 bases). The CDR3 is 15 residues long. The germline V gene encodes CDR1 SNHLY and CDR2 FYNNEI. V dropped 7 bases and J dropped 4 bases, with 18 bases sitting between them. Here the CDR3 DNA reads TGTGCCAGCACCGCTACCGTACAGGGTTCAGATACGCAGTATTTT. Translated: CASTATVQGSDTQYF. Full variable domain (remainder filled in from reference TRBV2 and TRBJ2-3): EPEVTQTPSHQVTQMGQEVILRCVPISNHLYFYWYRQILGQKVEFLVSFYNNEISEKSEIFDDQFSVERPDGSNFTLKIRSTKLEDSAMYFCASTATVQGSDTQYFGPGTRLTVL.

The chain has TRBV7-2 and TRBJ1-4, with D unresolved. Germline-derived CDR1 and CDR2 are SGHTA and FQGNSA. The length of the CDR3 is 16 residues. V shed 3 bases and J shed 7 bases, with 18 bases lying between them. CDR3 in DNA: TGTGCCAGCAGCTTCCACGAGGTCCCTTGGGGTGAAAAACTGTTTTTT. Its protein product is CASSFHEVPWGEKLFF.

This chain joins TRBV9 and TRBJ2-5, with TRBD1 matching 7 bases. The CDR3 length is 16 residues. V trimming: 1 base; J trimming: 1 base; junction bases outside the gene matches: 7. Germline-derived CDR1 and CDR2 are SGDLS and YYNGEE. CDR3: CASSVTDRVIQETQYF. The CDR3 DNA reads as TGTGCCAGCAGCGTAACTGACAGGGTTATCCAAGAGACCCAGTACTTC. Filled out from reference TRBV9 and TRBJ2-5, the complete variable domain reads DSGVTQTPKHLITATGQRVTLRCSPRSGDLSVYWYQQSLDQGLQFLIQYYNGEERAKGNILERFSAQQFPDLHSELNLSSLELGDSALYFCASSVTDRVIQETQYFGPGTRLLVL.

The chain combines TRBV13 with TRBJ2-7; TRBD2 aligns across 9 bases. This CDR3 is 14 amino acids long. Germline V gives CDR1 PRHDT, CDR2 FYEKMQ (reference sequence). Unmatched junction bases numbered 3, after V lost 4 bases and J lost 2 bases. The DNA of the CDR3 is TGTGCCAGCAGCTCGACTAGCGGTACCTACGAGCAGTACTTC. It specifies CASSSTSGTYEQYF.

The rearrangement uses TRBV5-1 and TRBJ2-1, with 12 nucleotides matching TRBD2. The trim removed 4 bases at V and 8 bases at J, leaving 13 bases unmatched. Germline-derived CDR1 and CDR2 are SGHRS and YFSETQ. This CDR3 is built from 17 residues. The CDR3 nucleotides read TGCGCCAGCAGCCCGCTGGGCCTAGCGGGAGGGCGAGATGAGCAGTTCTTC. It specifies CASSPLGLAGGRDEQFF. The whole variable domain, filled in from reference TRBV5-1 and TRBJ2-1, reads KAGVTQTPRYLIKTRGQQVTLSCSPISGHRSVSWYQQTPGQGLQFLFEYFSETQRNKGNFPGRFSGRQFSNSRSEMNVSTLELGDSALYLCASSPLGLAGGRDEQFFGPGTRLTVL.

The chain couples TRBV12-2 to TRBJ1-5; the table's D call, TRBD1, was not checked against the DNA. TRBV12-2 is labeled a pseudogene. The CDR3 loop spans 14 amino acids. The CDR3 is CASRFRGRRGPQHF. CDR3 coding DNA: TGTGCAAGTCGCTTCAGGGGGCGAAGGGGGCCCCAGCATTTT.